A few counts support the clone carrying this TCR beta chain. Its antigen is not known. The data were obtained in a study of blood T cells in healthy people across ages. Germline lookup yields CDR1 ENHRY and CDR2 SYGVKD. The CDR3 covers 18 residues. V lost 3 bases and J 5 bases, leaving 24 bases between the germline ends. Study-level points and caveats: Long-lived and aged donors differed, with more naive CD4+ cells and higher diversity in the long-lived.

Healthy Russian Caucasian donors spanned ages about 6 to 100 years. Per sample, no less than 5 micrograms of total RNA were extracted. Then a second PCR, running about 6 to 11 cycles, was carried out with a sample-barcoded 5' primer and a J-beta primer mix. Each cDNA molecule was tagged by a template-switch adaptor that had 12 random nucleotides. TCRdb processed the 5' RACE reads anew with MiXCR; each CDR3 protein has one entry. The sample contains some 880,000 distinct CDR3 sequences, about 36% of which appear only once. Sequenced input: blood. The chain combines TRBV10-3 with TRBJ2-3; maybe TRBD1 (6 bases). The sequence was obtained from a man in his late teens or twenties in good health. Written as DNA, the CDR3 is TGTGCCATCAGTGAAAGTCAGGGGTCCGCACTGTCCGGAGATACGCAGTATTTT. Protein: CAISESQGSALSGDTQYF.